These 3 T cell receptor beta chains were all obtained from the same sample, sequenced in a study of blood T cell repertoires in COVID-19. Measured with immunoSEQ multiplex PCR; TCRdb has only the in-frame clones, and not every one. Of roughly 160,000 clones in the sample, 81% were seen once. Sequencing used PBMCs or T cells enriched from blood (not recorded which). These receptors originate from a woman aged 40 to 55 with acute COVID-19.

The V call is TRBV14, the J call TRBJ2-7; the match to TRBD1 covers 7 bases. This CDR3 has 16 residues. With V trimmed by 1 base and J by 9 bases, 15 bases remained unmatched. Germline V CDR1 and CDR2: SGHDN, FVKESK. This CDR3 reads CASSQVGSHRGQVQYF. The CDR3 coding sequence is TGTGCCAGCAGCCAAGTAGGAAGTCATAGGGGGCAGGTGCAGTACTTC.

CDR3 residues: CASSPCGTSESFAYEQYV. In DNA form, the CDR3 reads TGTGCCAGCAGCCCCTGCGGGACTAGCGAGTCTTTCGCCTACGAGCAGTACGTC. V and J are TRBV7-3 and TRBJ2-7, with 10 positions matching TRBD2. The CDR3 runs to 18 residues. Germline V gives CDR1 SGHTA, CDR2 FQGTGA. The V segment lost 5 bases and the J segment 2 bases; nucleotides outside the gene matches: 15.

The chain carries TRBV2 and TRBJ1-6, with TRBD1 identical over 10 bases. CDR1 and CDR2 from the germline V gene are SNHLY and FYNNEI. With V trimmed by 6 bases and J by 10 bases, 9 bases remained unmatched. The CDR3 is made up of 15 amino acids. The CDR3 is CASSRGQGIGSPLHF. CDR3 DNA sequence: TGTGCCAGCAGCAGGGGACAGGGGATCGGCTCACCCCTCCACTTT.